A selection of T cell receptor beta chains follows, all from one sample in a study of cytomegalovirus exposure and HLA in healthy donors. Only in-frame clones appear in the TCRdb table, and some are missing; sequencing was by immunoSEQ multiplex PCR. The sample has around 150,000 clones, more than 60% seen once. The sample taken for sequencing was PBMCs. Receptors originate from a man aged 25-45 years in good health and CMV-seropositive. Each CDR3 is given without its conserved first and last residue. Some rows mark clone size as missing; the rest say once, few, many or name a class of expanded clone.

ASSVAGSGDYEQY TRBJ2-7 13 NA TRBV9
ASSEQENDAEAF TRBJ1-1 12 NA TRBV27
ASSGLAGPYEQY TRBJ2-7 12 NA TRBV2
ASSSGRLPAF TRBJ1-1 10 once TRBV28
ASSSGDEQF TRBJ2-1 9 NA TRBV19
ASSLGLGLAGVYSPYNEQF TRBJ2-1 19 NA TRBV13
ASSKGLLNTGELF TRBJ2-2 13 NA TRBV19
ASSLAGAEQF TRBJ2-1 10 once TRBV27
ASRGLAGAYNEQF TRBJ2-1 13 NA TRBV2
ASSQGSSRGTGYGEQY TRBJ2-5 16 NA TRBV4-1
AWSPAPGLAALEQF TRBJ2-1 14 NA TRBV30